This T cell receptor (beta chain) is drawn from a study of CD8+ T cells in alopecia areata. Study-wide results and caveats: Sequenced scalp T cells also include alphabeta T cells resident in normal skin. Clonality exceeded that of normal scalp in lesional scalp, most notably in alopecia totalis/universalis.

PBMCs yielded sorted CD4+ and CD8+ T cells. This clone was detected only a few times. Its antigen is still unknown. Germline CDR1 reads SGHDN; CDR2 reads FVKESK. CDR3 length: 14 residues. J was trimmed by 3 bases and V by 5 bases; bases with no gene match: 5. cDNA serving as the sequencing template came from extracted, reverse transcribed RNA. Sequenced by immunoSEQ multiplex PCR; TCRdb stores in-frame clones only, minus some. The sample has about 140,000 clones; 55% are singletons. Sequencing was performed on CD4+ T cells sorted from blood. This receptor was obtained from a human donor in good health. This chain links TRBV14 with TRBJ2-5; the match to TRBD1 covers 8 bases. The CDR3 spells CASSFLDREETQYF. CDR3 coding DNA: TGTGCCAGCAGCTTCCTGGACAGGGAAGAGACCCAGTACTTC.